This T cell receptor (beta chain) was captured by sequencing in a study of vaccination effects on CD4 cells after COVID-19. Study-level background: Post-vaccine sampling occurred a median 72 days after the second dose.

The CDR3 covers 16 residues. Trimming at V came to 4 bases and at J to 4 bases, leaving 12 bases not matched to a gene. Germline loops: CDR1 SGHRS, CDR2 YFSETQ. Profiled with immunoSEQ multiplex PCR; TCRdb holds only in-frame clones, not every one. The table shows tens of thousands of clones, with about four fifths occurring only once. Details on this clone: Its target is unknown.

ViraFEST assay sequencing came after antigen-specific CD4+ T cells were expanded with viral peptide pools. Once cultured for roughly ten days, the cells underwent separation to obtain CD4+ T cells. Two-dose BNT162b2 or mRNA-1273 vaccination was given to participants. Testing of the vaccine recipients showed negative nucleocapsid antibodies and no prior SARS-CoV-2 infection. The sequences come from CD4+ T cells from PBMCs cultured with SARS-CoV-2 spike peptides, collected after COVID-19 vaccination. V gene TRBV5-1 combines with J gene TRBJ2-3, with 7 bases aligning to TRBD2. The sequence derives from a human donor who received a COVID-19 vaccine. Some clones in this sample may be carry-over from other donors' samples. The CDR3 sequence: CASSLEAGSGADTQYF. Here the CDR3 DNA reads TGCGCCAGCAGCCTGGAAGCGGGGTCTGGGGCAGATACGCAGTATTTT.